The T cell receptor beta chain under discussion was sequenced for a study of blood T cell repertoires in COVID-19. CDR3 length: 14 amino acids. V shed 5 bases and J 5 bases; nucleotides not matched to a gene: 5. Germline lookup yields CDR1 MNHEY and CDR2 SMNVEV (reference sequence). Sequencing used immunoSEQ multiplex PCR; TCRdb keeps in-frame clones, though not all of them. Altogether roughly 48,000 clones are present, approximately 80% being singletons, with the ten largest covering 15% to 20%. This TCR was recovered from a human donor with active or convalescent COVID-19. The donor label of this sample is uncertain. The sequencing sample was made of peripheral blood. The V and J genes are TRBV27 and TRBJ2-5, with TRBD2 matching 10 bases. This chain's CDR3 is CASSLAGVYETQYF. CDR3 DNA sequence: TGTGCCAGCAGTCTAGCGGGAGTTTATGAGACCCAGTACTTC.